The 29 T cell receptor beta chains reported below all come from one sample, sequenced in a study of cytomegalovirus exposure and HLA in healthy donors. PCR involved 60 Vbeta and 13 Jbeta primers. Sequencing used immunoSEQ multiplex PCR; TCRdb keeps in-frame clones, though not all of them. The repertoire includes about 180,000 clones, 85% of them detected once, and 1% sits in the top ten. The sequenced material came from PBMCs. The receptors stem from a boy under 10 years old in good health and CMV-seronegative.

The rearrangement links TRBV6-4 to TRBJ2-1, with 12 bases identical to TRBD2. With V trimmed by 4 bases and J by 7 bases, 5 bases remained unmatched. This CDR3 has 15 amino acids. CDR1 is MRHNA and CDR2 is SNTAGT in the germline V gene. CDR3 amino acids: CASSASGGAGNEQFF. The CDR3 nucleotides read TGTGCCAGCAGTGCTAGCGGGGGGGCTGGGAATGAGCAGTTCTTC.

This rearrangement joins TRBV29-1 to TRBJ1-2, with 7 bases aligning to TRBD1. The CDR3 loop spans 14 amino acids. Trimming at V came to 0 bases and at J to 4 bases, leaving 5 bases not matched to a gene. CDR1 is SQVTM, CDR2 ANQGSEA, per germline. CDR3 in amino acids: CSVEEPRGVYGYTF. CDR3 nucleotides: TGCAGCGTTGAAGAACCCAGGGGGGTCTATGGCTACACCTTC.

The chain joins TRBV6-4 to TRBJ2-3; 10 bases fit TRBD2. This CDR3 is built from 14 residues. Losses at the gene ends were 4 bases for V and 5 bases for J; bases not matched to a gene: 3. Germline CDR1 and CDR2: MRHNA and SNTAGT. The chain's CDR3 is CASSGTSGLDTQYF. The CDR3 bases are TGTGCCAGCAGTGGGACTAGCGGTCTAGATACGCAGTATTTT.

The chain has TRBV28 and TRBJ2-7; 9 positions match TRBD2. There are 11 residues in the CDR3. In germline, CDR1 is MDHEN, CDR2 SYDVKM. V trimming: 2 bases; J trimming: 13 bases; junction bases outside the gene matches: 3. The CDR3 loop reads CASSLAGGSYF. The CDR3 nucleotides read TGTGCCAGCAGTTTAGCGGGAGGGTCATACTTC. The variable domain in full, with the rest retrieved from reference TRBV28 and TRBJ2-7, is DVKVTQSSRYLVKRTGEKVFLECVQDMDHENMFWYRQDPGLGLRLIYFSYDVKMKEKGDIPEGYSVSREKKERFSLILESASTNQTSMYLCASSLAGGSYFGPGTRLTVT.

The chain has TRBV5-1 and TRBJ1-1; tentatively, D is TRBD1 (5 bases). CDR3 length: 15 amino acids. Germline values: CDR1 SGHRS, CDR2 YFSETQ. The V end was cut by 3 bases, the J end by 3 bases, with 15 bases between. The CDR3 spells CASSWAGRGDTEAFF. The DNA for the CDR3 is TGCGCCAGCAGCTGGGCAGGGCGGGGGGACACTGAAGCTTTCTTT. Supplemented by reference TRBV5-1 and TRBJ1-1, the full variable domain reads KAGVTQTPRYLIKTRGQQVTLSCSPISGHRSVSWYQQTPGQGLQFLFEYFSETQRNKGNFPGRFSGRQFSNSRSEMNVSTLELGDSALYLCASSWAGRGDTEAFFGQGTRLTVV.

This chain joins TRBV28 and TRBJ1-2; D unclear. CDR3 size: 12 residues. The germline V gene encodes CDR1 MDHEN and CDR2 SYDVKM. V was clipped by 7 bases and J by 7 bases, with 13 bases between them. CDR3 sequence (DNA): TGTGCCAGCACGAGCGGGTCGGTTGGCTACACCTTC. Protein product: CASTSGSVGYTF.

The CDR3: CASRAPRGRNSPLHF. For the CDR3, the DNA is TGTGCCAGCAGGGCCCCCAGGGGCCGGAATTCACCCCTCCACTTT. The chain links TRBV6-5 to TRBJ1-6; the D gene is possibly TRBD1 (6 bases). With 6 bases removed from V and 7 bases from J, the gap between germline ends came to 16 bases. CDR1 is MNHEY, CDR2 SVGAGI, per germline. The CDR3 runs 15 residues.

The count of this clone is one. This chain connects TRBV30 to TRBJ1-1, with 8 nucleotides matching TRBD1. Looked up from germline, CDR1 is GTSNPN and CDR2 is SVGIG (reference sequence). The V segment lost 6 bases and the J segment 4 bases; nucleotides outside the gene matches: 7. This CDR3 comprises 13 residues. CDR3 sequence reads: CACTRDRSTEAFF. CDR3 nucleotide sequence: TGTGCCTGTACCCGGGACAGGTCCACTGAAGCTTTCTTT.

The table lists this clone with a count of one. This rearrangement joins TRBV27 to TRBJ2-2, with D tentatively TRBD1 (6 bases). The ends were cut back, 6 bases at V and 0 bases at J, with 14 bases in the middle. Germline V gives CDR1 MNHEY, CDR2 SMNVEV (reference sequence). The CDR3 is 16 amino acids. DNA for the CDR3: TGTGCCAGCAGACGACAGACAGGCTCGAACACCGGGGAGCTGTTTTTT. Translation gives CASRRQTGSNTGELFF.

This chain uses TRBV28 with TRBJ2-5; the match to TRBD1 covers 7 bases. The V gene end was trimmed by 7 bases and the J gene end by 0 bases; junction bases not matched to a gene: 2. The CDR3 extends over 13 amino acids. The germline V gene encodes CDR1 MDHEN and CDR2 SYDVKM. The CDR3 loop reads CASTQGDQETQYF. The DNA for the CDR3 is TGTGCCAGCACCCAGGGGGACCAAGAGACCCAGTACTTC. Full variable domain (missing parts from reference TRBV28 and TRBJ2-5): DVKVTQSSRYLVKRTGEKVFLECVQDMDHENMFWYRQDPGLGLRLIYFSYDVKMKEKGDIPEGYSVSREKKERFSLILESASTNQTSMYLCASTQGDQETQYFGPGTRLLVL.

This clone was seen just once. The V gene is TRBV5-1, the J gene TRBJ1-6; 8 bases match TRBD1. Germline CDR1 is SGHRS and CDR2 is YFSETQ. The CDR3 covers 14 residues. Germline trimming cut 0 bases from V and 7 bases from J; bases unmatched to any gene: 0. The CDR3 here is CASSLGTGNSPLHF. The CDR3 DNA reads TGCGCCAGCAGCTTGGGGACAGGGAATTCACCCCTCCACTTT.

The table lists this clone with a count of one. Here the CDR3 reads CASSGPGQATEQFF. The CDR3 nucleotides are TGTGCCAGCAGTGGGCCGGGACAGGCCACGGAGCAGTTCTTC. This chain connects TRBV2 to TRBJ2-1, with TRBD1 matching over 8 bases. V lost 4 bases to trimming and J lost 10 bases; unmatched junction nucleotides: 9. The CDR3 is 14 residues long. Germline values: CDR1 SNHLY, CDR2 FYNNEI. The full variable domain, its missing parts supplied by reference TRBV2 and TRBJ2-1, is EPEVTQTPSHQVTQMGQEVILRCVPISNHLYFYWYRQILGQKVEFLVSFYNNEISEKSEIFDDQFSVERPDGSNFTLKIRSTKLEDSAMYFCASSGPGQATEQFFGPGTRLTVL.

Remarks on this clone: Sequence at one end of the junction differs from germline and may be a read error. The chain couples TRBV7-9 to TRBJ2-7; D is unresolved. Germline CDR1 and CDR2: SEHNR and FQNEAQ (reference sequence). This CDR3 comprises 17 residues. The CDR3 bases are TGTTCCAGCAGTTCCGGAATCAGAGCGCGGAGCTCCTACGAGCAGTACTTC. Translating gives CSSSSGIRARSSYEQYF.

V is TRBV28 and J is TRBJ2-7; no definite D call. The germline V and J ends were trimmed by 0 bases and 4 bases, with 7 bases remaining between them. The germline V gene has CDR1 MDHEN and CDR2 SYDVKM. This CDR3 is built from 13 residues. CDR3 nucleotide sequence: TGTGCCAGCAGTTTATGGAGAGAGTACGAGCAGTACTTC. Residues: CASSLWREYEQYF.

The chain combines TRBV5-4 with TRBJ1-6; 9 bases line up with TRBD1. The germline V gene has CDR1 SGHNT and CDR2 YYREEE (reference sequence). The CDR3 has 16 amino acids. V shed 4 bases and J 2 bases; nucleotides not matched to a gene: 4. The CDR3 DNA reads TGTGCCAGCAGCCCAGGGACAGGGACCTATAATTCACCCCTCCACTTT. Its protein product is CASSPGTGTYNSPLHF. The whole variable domain, filled in from reference TRBV5-4 and TRBJ1-6, reads ETGVTQSPTHLIKTRGQQVTLRCSSQSGHNTVSWYQQALGQGPQFIFQYYREEENGRGNFPPRFSGLQFPNYSSELNVNALELDDSALYLCASSPGTGTYNSPLHFGNGTRLTVT.

This chain connects TRBV28 to TRBJ2-5; TRBD2 matches at 9 bases. From germline, CDR1 is MDHEN and CDR2 SYDVKM. The CDR3 extends over 17 amino acids. J lost 5 bases, V lost 2 bases, and 12 bases had no gene match. Here the CDR3 reads CASSLRWTGTSTETQYF. In nucleotides, the CDR3 is TGTGCCAGCAGTTTACGCTGGACCGGGACTAGCACCGAGACCCAGTACTTC.

This CDR3 reads CASGGDTDTQYF. The CDR3 DNA is TGTGCCAGCGGGGGGGACACAGATACGCAGTATTTT. The V gene is TRBV2, the J gene TRBJ2-3; 7 bases map to TRBD2. Germline CDR1 SNHLY, CDR2 FYNNEI. Losses at the gene ends were 8 bases for V and 2 bases for J; bases not matched to a gene: 1. CDR3 size: 12 residues.

The chain joins TRBV2 to TRBJ2-7; D is ambiguous. Trimming took 4 bases from V and 2 from J, leaving 9 bases between them. Germline V CDR1 and CDR2: SNHLY, FYNNEI. This CDR3 comprises 13 residues. The CDR3 nucleotides are TGTGCCAGCAGTGCTATGAGAGCCTACGAGCAGTACTTC. Translating it yields CASSAMRAYEQYF. The full variable domain, with the rest looked up from reference TRBV2 and TRBJ2-7, is EPEVTQTPSHQVTQMGQEVILRCVPISNHLYFYWYRQILGQKVEFLVSFYNNEISEKSEIFDDQFSVERPDGSNFTLKIRSTKLEDSAMYFCASSAMRAYEQYFGPGTRLTVT.

The count of this clone is one. Germline and junction disagree at one end, which may indicate a read error. This same CDR3 is encoded by further DNA sequences in the sample. The CDR3 DNA reads TGTGCCAGTAGTTCTTTTTCCGGGACAGGGAGCCGGCTACGGTATGGCTACATCTTC. The encoded protein is CASSSFSGTGSRLRYGYIF. V gene TRBV28 combines with J gene TRBJ1-2; 9 bases align to TRBD1. Germline loops: CDR1 MDHEN, CDR2 SYDVKM. This CDR3 contains 19 residues.

This chain joins TRBV7-8 and TRBJ1-6, with D perhaps TRBD1 (5 bases). There are 15 residues in the CDR3. In germline, CDR1 is SGHVS, CDR2 FQNEAQ. Trimming removed 0 bases at V and 7 bases at J, with 10 bases between. CDR3 region: CASSLALGLNSPLHF. The CDR3 DNA reads as TGTGCCAGCAGCTTAGCGCTGGGACTAAATTCACCCCTCCACTTT.

The CDR3 loop is CASSLGTGGISGHEQYV. CDR3 nucleotide sequence: TGTGCCAGCAGCTTGGGGACAGGGGGCATTTCTGGCCACGAGCAGTACGTC. The chain couples TRBV5-6 to TRBJ2-7; 11 bases line up with TRBD1. Per germline, CDR1 SGHDT and CDR2 YYEEEE. V lost 0 bases and J lost 5; bases outside the gene matches: 10. This CDR3 is 17 amino acids long.

The CDR3 here is CASSLGGSTDTQYF. CDR3 DNA: TGTGCCAGCAGCTTGGGGGGTAGCACAGATACGCAGTATTTT. The rearrangement links TRBV11-2 to TRBJ2-3; TRBD2 might be the D (6 bases). CDR3 size: 14 residues. V was pared by 3 bases and J by 0 bases, with 7 bases between. Germline CDR1 is SGHAT and CDR2 is FQNNGV.

The chain has TRBV6-5 and TRBJ1-5, with TRBD1 as a possible D gene (5 bases). The CDR3 sequence is 15 residues long. The V gene's germline CDR1 is MNHEY and CDR2 SVGAGI. Trimming pared 0 bases from V and 5 bases from J, leaving 11 bases between. The CDR3 DNA follows: TGTGCCAGCAGTTACTCGATTCCGGGGGATCAGCCCCAGCATTTT. Translated: CASSYSIPGDQPQHF.

The chain employs TRBV28 and TRBJ2-7; a possible D gene is TRBD2 (6 bases). The V gene lost 2 bases and the J gene lost 4 bases, with 15 bases spanning the gap. Germline loops: CDR1 MDHEN, CDR2 SYDVKM. The CDR3 contains 15 residues. CDR3 in DNA: TGTGCCAGCAGTTTAGGTGGAGGGAATATTTACGAGCAGTACTTC. Translated: CASSLGGGNIYEQYF.

The V gene is TRBV28, the J gene TRBJ1-5; 9 bases are a match to TRBD1. Per germline, CDR1 MDHEN and CDR2 SYDVKM. J was trimmed by 2 bases and V by 4 bases; bases with no gene match: 6. The CDR3 extends over 16 amino acids. The CDR3 is CASSWGQGLGNQPQHF. Here the CDR3 DNA reads TGTGCCAGCAGTTGGGGACAGGGTTTGGGCAATCAGCCCCAGCATTTT.

This clone came up once. The chain combines TRBV7-2 with TRBJ1-2, with D possibly being TRBD1 (6 bases). Germline-derived CDR1 and CDR2 are SGHTA and FQGNSA. V was cut by 5 bases and J by 8 bases, with 24 bases left in between. The CDR3 has 16 amino acids. DNA for the CDR3: TGTGCCAGCAGCCCCCGCTGGAACAGGGAGAAGGAGGGCTACACCTTC. It specifies CASSPRWNREKEGYTF.

This clone was seen only a few times. The rearrangement uses TRBV6-1 and TRBJ2-7, with 9 bases that match TRBD1. V was clipped by 5 bases and J by 2 bases; unmatched bases: 7. Looked up from germline, CDR1 is MNHNS and CDR2 is SASEGT. This CDR3 region has 15 residues. The CDR3 coding sequence is TGTGCCAGCAGTTTACAGACAGGGGGTCCCTACGAGCAGTACTTC. Translation: CASSLQTGGPYEQYF.

This clone was counted between two and nine times. The chain couples TRBV29-1 to TRBJ2-5; D not resolved. CDR3 length: 10 amino acids. CDR1 and CDR2 (germline): SQVTM, ANQGSEA. V lost 4 bases, J lost 9 bases, and 9 bases lay in between. The CDR3 spells CSVGQVPQYF. The CDR3 DNA sequence: TGCAGCGTTGGGCAGGTACCCCAGTACTTC.

The J gene is TRBJ1-1, the V gene TRBV6-5, with TRBD1 matching over 7 bases. The CDR3 totals 15 residues. After removal of 4 bases from V and 4 bases from J, the junction contained 9 bases not matched to a gene. Germline V lookup: CDR1 MNHEY, CDR2 SVGAGI. CDR3: CASSSYRGGVTEAFF. The CDR3 DNA reads TGTGCCAGCAGTTCCTACAGGGGAGGAGTCACTGAAGCTTTCTTT.